These 8 T cell receptor beta chains were all obtained from the same sample, sequenced in a study of blood T cell repertoires in COVID-19. The repertoire was sequenced with immunoSEQ multiplex PCR; TCRdb's copy has only in-frame clones and lacks some. The sample has roughly 150,000 clones; 81% are singletons. The sequenced material came from peripheral blood. The receptors originated from a man aged 55 to 70 with active or convalescent COVID-19.

The V and J genes are TRBV14 and TRBJ1-3; TRBD1 matches 8 bases. Germline CDR1 is SGHDN and CDR2 is FVKESK. The V segment lost 4 bases and the J segment 3 bases; nucleotides outside the gene matches: 8. CDR3 length: 16 residues. CDR3 sequence: CASSPRTGSFGNTIYF. In DNA form, the CDR3 reads TGTGCCAGCAGCCCCCGGACAGGGAGCTTTGGAAACACCATATATTTT.

V is TRBV5-6 and J is TRBJ2-1; a weak D match, TRBD2 (5 bases). Germline lookup yields CDR1 SGHDT and CDR2 YYEEEE. The CDR3 has 16 amino acids. Trimming took 1 base from V and 0 from J, leaving 11 bases between them. CDR3 sequence reads: CASSLFKRSSYNEQFF. CDR3 DNA sequence: TGTGCCAGCAGCTTGTTTAAGCGGAGCTCCTACAATGAGCAGTTCTTC.

V usage is TRBV7-6 and J usage is TRBJ2-5; maybe TRBD2 (5 bases). V lost 2 bases and J lost 5, with 18 bases in between. This CDR3 comprises 16 residues. Germline V gene lookup returns CDR1 SGHVS and CDR2 FNYEAQ. This CDR3 reads CASSLLGPSPGETQYF. The CDR3 region has the DNA TGTGCCAGCAGCTTATTAGGACCCAGTCCGGGGGAGACCCAGTACTTC.

V usage is TRBV3-1 (or the pseudogene TRBV3-2) and J usage is TRBJ2-7; TRBD2 might be the D (5 bases). Germline assignment: CDR1 LGHDT and CDR2 YNNKEL (reference sequence). The CDR3 sequence is 14 residues long. V was shortened by 1 base and J by 4 bases, with 11 bases between the two germline ends. CDR3 DNA: TGTGCCAGCAGCCAAGGGACTCCACCTTACGAGCAGTACTTC. It codes for CASSQGTPPYEQYF.

The rearrangement joins TRBV29-1 to TRBJ1-5, with TRBD1 identical over 9 bases. This CDR3 is 14 amino acids long. Trimming took 5 bases from V and 3 from J; bases not matched to a gene: 5. The germline gives CDR1 SQVTM, CDR2 ANQGSEA. In DNA form, the CDR3 reads TGCAGCGTTAGGACAGGGGCGATCAATCAGCCCCAGCATTTT. It yields the protein CSVRTGAINQPQHF.

The chain uses TRBV3-1 (or the pseudogene TRBV3-2) and TRBJ2-1; 16 nucleotides align to TRBD2. Germline V gene lookup returns CDR1 LGHDT and CDR2 YNNKEL (reference sequence). The CDR3 is 19 residues long. V lost 0 bases, J lost 4 bases, and 6 bases stayed unmatched. As DNA, the CDR3 is TGTGCCAGCAGCCAAGAGAGGGGACTAGCGGGAGGGAATTACAATGAGCAGTTCTTC. Protein sequence: CASSQERGLAGGNYNEQFF.

This clone was seen more than once but under ten times. The rearrangement uses TRBV6-5 and TRBJ2-7; TRBD2 matches 8 bases. Germline V gene data show CDR1 as MNHEY and CDR2 as SVGAGI. CDR3 length: 13 residues. V lost 5 bases and J lost 5; bases outside the gene matches: 5. The chain's CDR3 is CASSTTSVDEQYF. CDR3 coding DNA: TGTGCCAGCAGTACGACTAGCGTAGACGAGCAGTACTTC.

The chain links TRBV5-6 to TRBJ1-4, with D unclear. The CDR3 has 15 amino acids. The germline V gene encodes CDR1 SGHDT and CDR2 YYEEEE. The V gene lost 4 bases and the J gene lost 8 bases, with 18 bases spanning the gap. This CDR3 is CASSRSGAPWEKLFF. The CDR3 region has the DNA TGTGCCAGCAGCAGGTCAGGTGCCCCGTGGGAAAAACTGTTTTTT.